This T cell receptor beta chain came from a study of control samples from healthy donors and cancer patients. Assay used: immunoSEQ multiplex PCR; TCRdb lists only in-frame clones, some missing. In the table there are about 160,000 clones, around 96% of which are singletons. The germline V gene has CDR1 SGHNT and CDR2 YYREEE (reference sequence). The CDR3 is 15 residues long. Trimming at V came to 5 bases and at J to 3 bases, leaving 8 bases not matched to a gene. The sample was blood. The chain carries TRBV5-4 and TRBJ2-5, with 9 bases that match TRBD2. The sequence came from a woman between 35 and 50 years old in good health. The CDR3 DNA is TGTGCCAGCAGACGTGAATTAGCGGGGGAAGAGACCCAGTACTTC. This sequence encodes CASRRELAGEETQYF.